This passage covers 24 T cell receptor beta chains from one sample sequenced in a study of beta chain features in type 1 diabetes. Whole-study findings and limits: In every one of the four CD4+ subsets, TCRB CDR3s were moderately but significantly shorter in Type 1 diabetes patients.

No antigen has been identified for these receptors. cDNA synthesis used the whole RNA isolate, giving expressed TCRB sequences. The table came from immunoSEQ multiplex PCR; TCRdb's copy has only in-frame clones and leaves some out. Among 300,000 to 400,000 clones, roughly 9% were seen once, and the ten largest hold roughly 0.99%. The sequencing sample was made of central memory CD4+ T cells from blood. The receptors come from a man aged 25 to 45 with type 1 diabetes.

The CDR3 here is CASSTSEGTQYF. CDR3 bases: TGCGCCAGCAGCACCTCCGAGGGAACCCAGTACTTC. J is TRBJ2-5 and V is TRBV5-1; tentative D call: TRBD2 (5 bases). Trimming shortened V by 4 bases and J by 8 bases, and 12 bases separated the two germline ends. The germline V gene has CDR1 SGHRS and CDR2 YFSETQ. The CDR3 loop spans 12 amino acids.

Points on this clone: Being one base from a much bigger clone, this may be a read error. The rearrangement uses TRBV5-6 and TRBJ2-6; no definite D call. Looked up from germline, CDR1 is SGHDT and CDR2 is YYEEEE. This CDR3 is built from 15 residues. V was clipped by 2 bases and J by 0 bases, with 6 bases between them. The CDR3 spells CASSLRSSGANVLTF. In nucleotides, the CDR3 is TGTGCCAGCAGCTTACGAAGCTCTGGGGCCAACGTCCTGACTTTC.

The V call is TRBV28, the J call TRBJ2-1; possibly TRBD2 for D (5 bases). This CDR3 contains 14 residues. Germline-derived CDR1 and CDR2 are MDHEN and SYDVKM. Trimming left V 2 bases short and J 9 bases short, with 14 bases between. The CDR3 sequence: CASSLPPGKGEQFF. The DNA for the CDR3 is TGTGCCAGCAGTTTACCACCGGGGAAAGGTGAGCAGTTCTTC.

This clone was observed a handful of times. The same CDR3 arises from other DNA sequences in this sample as well. This chain joins TRBV7-9 and TRBJ1-1; weak D call: TRBD1 (5 bases). This CDR3 is built from 13 residues. Germline V gene lookup returns CDR1 SEHNR and CDR2 FQNEAQ (reference sequence). V lost 4 bases and J lost 3, with 9 bases in between. This CDR3 is CASSSLGDTEAFF. In nucleotides, the CDR3 is TGTGCCAGCAGCTCCCTGGGGGACACTGAAGCTTTCTTT.

This chain uses TRBV10-3 with TRBJ2-7; 13 bases are a match to TRBD2. The CDR3 spans 15 residues. Germline lookup yields CDR1 ENHRY and CDR2 SYGVKD. After removal of 6 bases from V and 6 bases from J, the junction contained 8 bases not matched to a gene. The CDR3 sequence is CAIRAGLAGLAEQYF. The DNA for the CDR3 is TGTGCCATCAGAGCGGGACTAGCGGGGTTGGCCGAGCAGTACTTC.

The chain uses TRBV28 and TRBJ1-1; weak D call: TRBD1 (5 bases). The CDR3 sequence is 14 residues long. The V end was cut by 5 bases, the J end by 4 bases, with 14 bases between. Looked up from germline, CDR1 is MDHEN and CDR2 is SYDVKM. CDR3 coding DNA: TGTGCCAGCAGTCTGCCAGGGAGCGGCACTGAAGCTTTCTTT. Translation gives CASSLPGSGTEAFF.

The rearrangement joins TRBV6-5 to TRBJ1-2; TRBD1 aligns across 10 bases. The germline V gene encodes CDR1 MNHEY and CDR2 SVGAGI. This CDR3 has 14 residues. V shed 5 bases and J 6 bases; nucleotides not matched to a gene: 6. The CDR3 reads CASSVRDRGHGYTF. CDR3 DNA: TGTGCCAGCAGTGTGCGGGACAGGGGCCATGGCTACACCTTC.

CDR3 amino acids: CASGLNRDRVSPLHF. In DNA form, the CDR3 reads TGTGCTAGTGGTTTGAACCGGGACAGGGTTTCACCCCTCCACTTT. The chain is built from TRBV12-5 and TRBJ1-6, with TRBD1 matching over 9 bases. The germline V gene encodes CDR1 LGHNT and CDR2 FRNRAP. The CDR3 has 15 residues. J gave up 9 bases and V 2 bases, and 5 bases lay outside the gene matches.

This chain links TRBV18 with TRBJ2-5, with no clear D. Trimming removed 2 bases at V and 2 bases at J, with 9 bases between. The length of the CDR3 is 14 residues. Germline V lookup: CDR1 KGHSH, CDR2 LQKENI. The CDR3 sequence is CASSPGRQQETQYF. The CDR3 DNA reads TGTGCCAGCTCACCAGGGCGGCAGCAAGAGACCCAGTACTTC.

There are many counts of this clone. The junction differs from germline at one of its ends, possibly a read error. The genes are TRBV9 and TRBJ1-1; the match to TRBD1 covers 7 bases. The CDR3 consists of 13 residues. Germline V gene sequence: CDR1 SGDLS, CDR2 YYNGEE. CDR3 loop: CASSLSTGTGAFF. The CDR3 region has the DNA TGTGCCAGCAGCCTCTCGACAGGGACTGGAGCTTTCTTT.

CDR3 DNA: TGCAGTGCCCCGAGCCTAAACATTCAGTACTTC. It yields the protein CSAPSLNIQYF. The chain recombines TRBV20-1 with TRBJ2-4; no clear D gene. Trimming took 6 bases from V and 6 from J, leaving 9 bases between them. The CDR3 has 11 residues. Germline-derived CDR1 and CDR2 are DFQATT and SNEGSKA (reference sequence).

This clone has only a few counts. The chain combines TRBV5-6 with TRBJ1-4, with a weak D call TRBD1 (6 bases). V was pared by 3 bases and J by 9 bases, with 15 bases between. This CDR3 spans 14 amino acids. Germline loops: CDR1 SGHDT, CDR2 YYEEEE. The CDR3 is CASSWGWTDQKLFF. DNA of the CDR3: TGTGCCAGCAGCTGGGGATGGACAGATCAAAAACTGTTTTTT.

The chain recombines TRBV9 with TRBJ2-3; the match to TRBD2 covers 10 bases. Germline lookup yields CDR1 SGDLS and CDR2 YYNGEE. Losses at the gene ends were 4 bases for V and 4 bases for J; bases not matched to a gene: 9. This CDR3 region has 16 residues. CDR3 nucleotides: TGTGCCAGCAGCATTAGAAGCGGGGGGGCCCCAGATACGCAGTATTTT. Its protein is CASSIRSGGAPDTQYF.

This clone was recorded at least ten times. The rearrangement uses TRBV6-5 and TRBJ1-4; possibly TRBD1 for D (5 bases). This CDR3 is 16 amino acids long. V gave up 2 bases and J gave up 5 bases, with 15 bases separating them. CDR1 MNHEY and CDR2 SVGAGI come from the germline V gene. For the CDR3, the DNA is TGTGCCAGCAGTTACCGTATGGGACTGGGAAATGAAAAACTGTTTTTT. It yields the protein CASSYRMGLGNEKLFF.

This clone was observed a handful of times. The chain is built from TRBV11-2 and TRBJ1-1; D might be TRBD1 (5 bases). Germline CDR1 is SGHAT and CDR2 is FQNNGV. Trimming took 1 base from V and 0 from J, leaving 9 bases between them. The CDR3 is made up of 15 amino acids. The CDR3 here is CASSLGRQLNTEAFF. The CDR3 DNA is TGTGCCAGCAGCTTAGGTAGACAGTTGAACACTGAAGCTTTCTTT.

This clone was recorded a few times. V usage is TRBV4-1 and J usage is TRBJ1-5, with D uncertain. V shed 0 bases and J shed 5 bases, with 8 bases lying between them. Per germline, CDR1 MGHRA and CDR2 YSYEKL. This CDR3 region has 14 residues. Here the CDR3 reads CASSQEGLDQPQHF. CDR3 DNA: TGCGCCAGCAGCCAAGAGGGTCTCGATCAGCCCCAGCATTTT.

The chain links TRBV9 to TRBJ1-1; D is possibly TRBD1 (6 bases). Trimming removed 0 bases from V and 6 bases from J, with 15 bases in between. CDR3 length equals 15 residues. Germline V gene sequence: CDR1 SGDLS, CDR2 YYNGEE. The CDR3 coding sequence is TGTGCCAGCAGCGTAGATCACAGGGTTAGAGCTGAAGCTTTCTTT. Translation gives CASSVDHRVRAEAFF.

This clone has a handful of counts. The chain joins TRBV7-2 to TRBJ2-7; 8 nucleotides line up with TRBD1. Germline CDR1 and CDR2: SGHTA and FQGNSA. J was trimmed by 6 bases and V by 5 bases; bases with no gene match: 15. There are 16 residues in the CDR3. Here the CDR3 reads CASSPKVGGQVIEQYF. Here the CDR3 DNA reads TGTGCCAGCAGCCCCAAAGTGGGGGGACAGGTCATCGAGCAGTACTTC.

The V call is TRBV30, the J call TRBJ1-6, with 9 bases aligning to TRBD1. The CDR3 totals 14 residues. Per the germline V gene, CDR1 is GTSNPN and CDR2 is SVGIG (reference sequence). The J segment lost 9 bases and the V segment lost 4 bases, leaving 7 bases of the junction unmatched. CDR3 nucleotide sequence: TGTGCCTGGAAACAGGGGGCGCCGGTTTCACCCCTCCACTTT. Translation: CAWKQGAPVSPLHF.

There are a few counts of this clone. The V and J genes are TRBV5-1 and TRBJ2-2; 10 positions agree with TRBD2. The germline V gene encodes CDR1 SGHRS and CDR2 YFSETQ. J gave up 6 bases and V 2 bases, and 7 bases lay outside the gene matches. CDR3 size: 16 residues. CDR3 sequence reads: CASSFTSGVDPGELFF. The CDR3 DNA reads TGCGCCAGCAGCTTCACTAGCGGGGTCGATCCCGGGGAGCTGTTTTTT.

V gene TRBV6-5 combines with J gene TRBJ2-3; the D is unclear. The CDR3 totals 15 residues. Germline lookup yields CDR1 MNHEY and CDR2 SVGAGI. V was pared by 2 bases and J by 7 bases, with 16 bases between. The CDR3 DNA reads TGTGCCAGCAGTTACGGTGACCGCTTCTCGAATACGCAGTATTTT. It specifies CASSYGDRFSNTQYF.

This clone was picked up many times. This sequence joins TRBV6-1 and TRBJ2-4; D remains ambiguous. This CDR3 is 14 amino acids long. V was pared by 3 bases and J by 9 bases, with 15 bases between. Per germline, CDR1 MNHNS and CDR2 SASEGT. The DNA of the CDR3 is TGTGCCAGCAGTGATCGGGTTCTAAAGGCCATTCAGTACTTC. This encodes CASSDRVLKAIQYF.

This chain connects TRBV7-2 to TRBJ2-5; weak D call: TRBD2 (5 bases). V lost 6 bases, J lost 2 bases, and 10 bases lay in between. The CDR3 runs 13 residues. The germline CDR1 and CDR2 sequences are SGHTA and FQGNSA. The CDR3 reads CASSRSGQETQYF. The CDR3, as DNA: TGTGCCAGCAGTCGGTCGGGACAAGAGACCCAGTACTTC.

This clone was recorded a few times. This chain links TRBV6-1 with TRBJ1-3, with no clear D. Trimming pared 8 bases from V and 0 bases from J, leaving 14 bases between. There are 15 residues in the CDR3. In germline, CDR1 is MNHNS, CDR2 SASEGT. CDR3 loop: CASHNEGYSGNTIYF. The DNA of the CDR3 is TGTGCCAGCCATAATGAGGGATACTCTGGAAACACCATATATTTT.